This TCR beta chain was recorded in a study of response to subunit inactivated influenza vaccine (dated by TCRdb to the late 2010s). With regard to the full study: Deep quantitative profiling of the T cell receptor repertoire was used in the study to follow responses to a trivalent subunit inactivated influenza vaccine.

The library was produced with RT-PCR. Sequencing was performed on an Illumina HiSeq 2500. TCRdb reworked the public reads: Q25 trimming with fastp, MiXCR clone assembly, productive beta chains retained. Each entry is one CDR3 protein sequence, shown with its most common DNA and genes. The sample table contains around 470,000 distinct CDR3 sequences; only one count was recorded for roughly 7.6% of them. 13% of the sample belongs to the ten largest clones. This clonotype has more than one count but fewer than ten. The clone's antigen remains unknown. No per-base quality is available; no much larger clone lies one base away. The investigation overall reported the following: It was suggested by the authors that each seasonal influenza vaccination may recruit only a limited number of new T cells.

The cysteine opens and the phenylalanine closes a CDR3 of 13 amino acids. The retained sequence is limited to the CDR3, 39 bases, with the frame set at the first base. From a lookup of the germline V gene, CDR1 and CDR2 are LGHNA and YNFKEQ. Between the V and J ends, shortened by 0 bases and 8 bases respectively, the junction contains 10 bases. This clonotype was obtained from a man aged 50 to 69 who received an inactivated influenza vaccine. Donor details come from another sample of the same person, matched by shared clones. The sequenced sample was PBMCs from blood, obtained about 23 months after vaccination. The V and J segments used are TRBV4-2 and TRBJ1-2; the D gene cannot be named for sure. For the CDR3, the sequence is CASSQDRRWGYTF. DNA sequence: TGTGCCAGCAGCCAAGATCGCCGCTGGGGCTACACCTTC.